A selection of T cell receptor beta chains follows, all from one sample in a study of beta chain features in type 1 diabetes. Produced via immunoSEQ multiplex PCR; TCRdb's table is partial and in-frame only. The sample shows fewer than 45,000 clones, approximately 61% of them seen only once. Sequencing was done on a sample of Tregs from blood. The receptor set was obtained from a young man with type 1 diabetes. Some clones in this sample may be carry-over from other donors' samples. The CDR3 runs from the conserved cysteine through the conserved F or W. The order of the fields is clone size, D gene, J gene, V gene, CDR3 protein, CDR3 DNA. The D gene is left open where the match is weak. Clone size is shown for a subset of rows, as once, few, many or a class of expanded clone.

>-|TRBD1|TRBJ1-1|TRBV6-1
CASPQSQGVAEAFF
TGTGCCAGCCCCCAATCACAGGGGGTCGCTGAAGCTTTCTTT
>-|-|TRBJ1-5|TRBV6-9
CASSYGSGAGQPQHF
TGTGCCAGCAGTTATGGATCAGGGGCCGGCCAGCCCCAGCATTTT
>few|-|TRBJ2-1|TRBV7-9
CASSRGRSEQFF
TGTGCCAGCAGCCGAGGGCGGAGTGAGCAGTTCTTC
>-|TRBD2|TRBJ2-3|TRBV5-4
CASSFQLAGGDTQYF
TGTGCCAGCAGCTTTCAGTTAGCGGGGGGAGATACGCAGTATTTT
>few|-|TRBJ2-7|TRBV21-1
CASSKAPGQNLKEQYF
TGTGCCAGCAGCAAAGCGCCGGGACAGAATTTGAAAGAGCAGTACTTC
>-|TRBD2|TRBJ2-3|TRBV11-1
CASGAYGGATDTQYF
TGTGCCAGCGGAGCGTACGGGGGGGCAACAGATACGCAGTATTTT
>once|-|TRBJ1-2|TRBV5-6
CASSLYSGQRNYGYTF
TGTGCCAGCAGCTTGTATAGCGGGCAGAGAAACTATGGCTACACCTTC
>-|TRBD1|TRBJ2-5|TRBV11-2
CASSLGAGGGETQYF
TGTGCCAGCAGCTTAGGGGCAGGGGGTGGAGAGACCCAGTACTTC
>few|TRBD1|TRBJ1-1|TRBV6-5
CASNQGDRVLTEAFF
TGTGCCAGCAACCAAGGGGACAGGGTTCTCACTGAAGCTTTCTTT
>-|-|TRBJ2-1|TRBV11-1
CASSFLGSSYNEQFF
TGTGCCAGCAGCTTTTTGGGGAGCTCCTACAATGAGCAGTTCTTC
>-|TRBD1|TRBJ2-2|TRBV5-1
CASSQGQGMVTGELFF
TGCGCCAGCAGCCAGGGACAGGGAATGGTTACCGGGGAGCTGTTTTTT
>-|-|TRBJ1-6|TRBV30
CAWNGIHNSPLHF
TGTGCCTGGAATGGCATACATAATTCACCCCTCCACTTT
>few|TRBD2|TRBJ2-2|TRBV7-3
CASSLGLASGELFF
TGTGCCAGCAGCTTAGGACTAGCTTCCGGGGAGCTGTTTTTT
>few|-|TRBJ1-4|TRBV5-8
CASSLVSYNEKLFF
TGTGCCAGCAGCTTGGTATCCTATAATGAAAAACTGTTTTTT
>-|-|TRBJ2-2|TRBV20-1
CSARGLGELFF
TGCAGTGCCCGGGGATTGGGGGAGCTGTTTTTT
>-|-|TRBJ2-1|TRBV2
CASSLGGTVNEQFF
TGTGCCAGCAGTTTAGGAGGGACGGTCAATGAGCAGTTCTTC
>-|-|TRBJ1-2|TRBV30
CAWSVGTGNYGYTF
TGTGCCTGGAGTGTCGGAACGGGGAACTATGGCTACACCTTC
>-|-|TRBJ1-1|TRBV18
CASSHRQDYTEAFF
TGTGCCAGCTCACATAGACAGGATTACACTGAAGCTTTCTTT
>-|-|TRBJ2-7|TRBV2
CAGRGYYEQYF
TGTGCAGGAAGGGGCTACTACGAGCAGTACTTC
>-|-|TRBJ1-2|TRBV20-1
CSARSGYGYTF
TGCAGTGCTAGGAGCGGGTATGGCTACACCTTC
>-|-|TRBJ1-2|TRBV18
CASSPPVGVGYTF
TGTGCCAGCTCACCCCCAGTAGGGGTTGGCTACACCTTC
>once|-|TRBJ2-2|TRBV4-3
CASSQDLTAGELFF
TGCGCCAGCAGCCAAGACTTAACGGCCGGGGAGCTGTTTTTT
>-|TRBD1|TRBJ2-1|TRBV5-1
CASSRTGGVGNEQFF
TGCGCCAGCAGCCGGACAGGGGGCGTCGGCAATGAGCAGTTCTTC
>-|TRBD1|TRBJ2-3|TRBV5-1
CASSLEGGRPEAHITDTQYF
TGCGCCAGCAGCTTGGAAGGGGGCAGGCCAGAGGCCCACATCACAGATACGCAGTATTTT
>-|TRBD1|TRBJ2-1|TRBV10-3
CAISQPRQGGFGEQFF
TGTGCCATCAGTCAGCCACGACAGGGGGGATTTGGTGAGCAGTTCTTC
>-|-|TRBJ1-3|TRBV7-9
CASSVGRVSGNTIYF
TGTGCCAGCAGCGTCGGGAGGGTGTCTGGAAACACCATATATTTT
>-|TRBD1|TRBJ1-6|TRBV7-2
CASSARQGSSPLHF
TGTGCCAGCAGCGCCCGACAGGGTAGTTCACCCCTCCACTTT
>-|TRBD1|TRBJ1-2|TRBV6-1
CASRRGQETSYGYTF
TGTGCCAGCAGGAGGGGACAGGAAACTTCCTATGGCTACACCTTC
>-|-|TRBJ1-2|TRBV30
CAWKRAGTEGYTF
TGTGCCTGGAAAAGGGCGGGTACTGAAGGCTACACCTTC
>-|-|TRBJ1-2|TRBV28
CASRRYGYTF
TGTGCCAGCAGGAGGTATGGCTACACCTTC
>-|TRBD1|TRBJ2-1|TRBV29-1
CSVTGVNEQFF
TGCAGCGTTACAGGGGTCAATGAGCAGTTCTTC
>-|TRBD1|TRBJ2-2|TRBV7-9
CASSLQGATGELFF
TGTGCCAGCAGCTTACAGGGGGCCACCGGGGAGCTGTTTTTT
>-|TRBD1|TRBJ1-2|TRBV29-1
CSGGDRAKLSYTF
TGCAGCGGCGGGGACAGGGCAAAACTAAGCTACACCTTC
>-|-|TRBJ1-1|TRBV28
CAGSTSGYTEAFF
TGTGCCGGTTCTACCTCGGGATACACTGAAGCTTTCTTT
>-|TRBD1|TRBJ1-2|TRBV7-2
CASSTSGTGVSRANYGYTF
TGTGCCAGCAGCACCTCTGGGACAGGGGTTTCCCGAGCTAACTATGGCTACACCTTC
>once|-|TRBJ2-1|TRBV14
CASSRRPYNEQFF
TGTGCCAGCAGCCGGAGGCCCTACAATGAGCAGTTCTTC
>-|TRBD2|TRBJ2-3|TRBV7-3
CASSLRAGETTDTQYF
TGTGCCAGCAGCTTAAGAGCGGGGGAAACCACAGATACGCAGTATTTT
>few|-|TRBJ2-5|TRBV9
CGLATQYF
TGTGGTCTGGCGACCCAGTACTTC
>-|TRBD1|TRBJ1-4|TRBV7-2
CASSLAGTGGEKLFF
TGTGCCAGCAGCTTGGCCGGGACAGGGGGCGAAAAACTGTTTTTT
>-|TRBD1|TRBJ1-5|TRBV19
CASSGDRGLDGQPQHF
TGTGCCAGTAGTGGGGACAGGGGGCTCGACGGTCAGCCCCAGCATTTT
>-|-|TRBJ1-2|TRBV19
CASSPLARQLGYTF
TGTGCCAGTAGTCCACTCGCGCGACAGCTTGGCTACACCTTC
>few|TRBD2|TRBJ2-4|TRBV7-9
CASSPGLAGAGAKNIQYF
TGTGCCAGCAGCCCAGGACTAGCGGGGGCCGGGGCCAAAAACATTCAGTACTTC
>few|-|TRBJ1-1|TRBV2
CASRRTENTEAFF
TGTGCCAGCAGGAGGACAGAAAACACTGAAGCTTTCTTT
>-|-|TRBJ2-3|TRBV7-9
CASSLVGSDTQYF
TGTGCCAGCAGCTTAGTCGGGTCAGATACGCAGTATTTT
>-|TRBD1|TRBJ2-7|TRBV6-1
CASSSYRGLSYEQYF
TGTGCCAGCAGTTCGTACAGGGGGCTCTCCTACGAGCAGTACTTC
>-|TRBD2|TRBJ2-1|TRBV5-1
CASSLVTSGGTNEQFF
TGCGCCAGCAGCTTGGTGACTAGCGGGGGGACGAATGAGCAGTTCTTC
>few|-|TRBJ1-2|TRBV4-1
CASSPTGQDYGYTF
TGCGCCAGCAGCCCTACAGGGCAGGATTATGGCTACACCTTC
>few|TRBD1|TRBJ2-4|TRBV9
CASRQGENIQYF
TGTGCCAGCAGACAGGGGGAAAACATTCAGTACTTC
>-|-|TRBJ2-7|TRBV7-2
CASSLALGAFYEQYF
TGTGCCAGCAGCTTAGCATTGGGGGCGTTCTACGAGCAGTACTTC
>-|TRBD2|TRBJ2-5|TRBV5-1
CASSLIPSGIQETQYF
TGCGCCAGCAGCTTAATTCCTAGCGGGATCCAAGAGACCCAGTACTTC
>-|-|TRBJ2-4|TRBV5-1
CASSPDSKNIQYF
TGCGCCAGCAGCCCGGACAGCAAAAACATTCAGTACTTC
>-|-|TRBJ1-6|TRBV30
CAWSVVQGSSPLHF
TGTGCCTGGAGTGTTGTCCAGGGGAGTTCCCCCCTCCACTTT
>few|TRBD2|TRBJ2-7|TRBV7-2
CASSLGAGGESEQYF
TGTGCCAGCAGCTTAGGGGCGGGGGGGGAGTCCGAGCAGTACTTC
>-|-|TRBJ2-7|TRBV2
CASRWEANSYEQYF
TGTGCCAGCAGATGGGAGGCGAACTCCTACGAGCAGTACTTC